This passage covers 25 T cell receptor beta chains from one sample sequenced in a study of Graves' ophthalmopathy and Graves' hyperthyroidism. Using RNA transcripts, the TCR beta CDR3 regions were amplified. A first-round RT-PCR used HTBI primers, followed by a second-round multiplex PCR. MiXCR, applied by TCRdb to the multiplex PCR reads, yields one record per CDR3 protein. Here the sample spans some 400,000 distinct CDR3 sequences, 15% to 20% being singletons. Sequencing used peripheral blood. Receptors originate from a woman younger than 30 with Graves' ophthalmopathy.

This clonotype was recorded at least ten times. The V call is TRBV28, the J call TRBJ1-2; no clear D gene. The CDR3 consists of 13 residues. Trimming stripped 5 bases from V and 6 bases from J, with 13 bases between. From germline, CDR1 is MDHEN and CDR2 SYDVKM. In DNA form, the CDR3 reads TGTGCCAGCAGTGCGGCCGGGCTAAATGGCTACACCTTC. It yields the protein CASSAAGLNGYTF.

Many counts were recorded for this clonotype. This chain links TRBV6-2 or TRBV6-3 with TRBJ2-2; D is unresolved. The germline V gene has CDR1 MNHEY and CDR2 SVGEGT. V was clipped by 0 bases and J by 6 bases, with 8 bases between them. The CDR3 is made up of 14 amino acids. The CDR3 DNA is TGTGCCAGCAGTTACTCAAGCTCCGCCGGGGAGCTGTTTTTT. Protein product: CASSYSSSAGELFF.

At least ten counts were recorded for this clonotype. This chain connects TRBV30 to TRBJ2-5; maybe TRBD2 (5 bases). The CDR3 runs to 12 residues. Germline assignment: CDR1 GTSNPN and CDR2 SVGIG (reference sequence). V was clipped by 2 bases and J by 5 bases, with 9 bases between them. In DNA, the CDR3 is TGTGCCTGGAGTAGGAGGAGGGAGACCCAGTACTTC. Protein sequence: CAWSRRRETQYF.

This clonotype was observed many times. The chain employs TRBV7-9 and TRBJ1-1, with no clear D. The CDR3 totals 15 residues. The V gene lost 7 bases and the J gene lost 6 bases, with 21 bases spanning the gap. Germline loops: CDR1 SEHNR, CDR2 FQNEAQ (reference sequence). CDR3: CASNIFGVGNSEAFF. The CDR3 DNA follows: TGTGCCAGCAACATCTTTGGGGTGGGGAATTCTGAAGCTTTCTTT.

The sample holds a few counts of this clonotype. V usage is TRBV28 and J usage is TRBJ2-5; TRBD1 is a possible D gene (6 bases). The CDR3 runs 14 residues. V dropped 5 bases and J dropped 5 bases, with 15 bases sitting between them. Per the germline V gene, CDR1 is MDHEN and CDR2 is SYDVKM. CDR3: CASSTLTGRETQYF. DNA for the CDR3: TGTGCCAGCAGTACCCTGACAGGTCGCGAGACCCAGTACTTC.

This clonotype was recorded many times. The chain combines TRBV28 with TRBJ2-7, with 8 bases aligning to TRBD2. The ends lost 8 bases at V and 7 bases at J; junction bases unmatched: 7. CDR3 length equals 12 residues. The germline V gene encodes CDR1 MDHEN and CDR2 SYDVKM. This chain's CDR3 is CASGAGVREQYF. CDR3 DNA: TGTGCCAGCGGAGCGGGAGTGAGGGAGCAGTACTTC.

Many counts were recorded for this clonotype. The chain links TRBV6-2 or TRBV6-3 to TRBJ2-5; D uncertain. V lost 7 bases, J lost 4 bases, and 16 bases lay in between. The CDR3 is 14 residues long. Looked up from germline, CDR1 is MNHEY and CDR2 is SVGEGT. CDR3 coding DNA: TGTGCCAGCAACCCCCAAACCTCCAGAGAGACCCAGTACTTC. Translated: CASNPQTSRETQYF.

This clonotype was counted many times. The chain couples TRBV7-2 to TRBJ1-5; 7 nucleotides line up with TRBD1. Per the germline V gene, CDR1 is SGHTA and CDR2 is FQGNSA. The CDR3 totals 14 residues. With 4 bases clipped from V and 4 bases from J, the junction kept 4 bases outside the gene matches. The CDR3 region has the DNA TGTGCCAGCAGCTGGGGACAGCCTAATCAGCCCCAGCATTTT. This encodes CASSWGQPNQPQHF.

This clonotype was detected many times. V usage is TRBV7-2 and J usage is TRBJ1-1, with D hard to call. Trimming removed 5 bases from V and 4 bases from J, with 14 bases in between. The V gene's germline CDR1 is SGHTA and CDR2 FQGNSA. The CDR3 extends over 14 amino acids. CDR3 region: CASSLSRAVTEAFF. As DNA, the CDR3 is TGTGCCAGCAGCCTTTCAAGGGCCGTCACTGAAGCTTTCTTT.

The CDR3 DNA reads as TGTGCCAGCAGTTTACCCGACAGGACAGTAAACTATGGCTACACCTTC. Its translation: CASSLPDRTVNYGYTF. The chain joins TRBV28 to TRBJ1-2, with D possibly TRBD1 on 6 matching bases. The V gene lost 2 bases and the J gene lost 2 bases, with 15 bases spanning the gap. The CDR3 spans 16 residues. CDR1 is MDHEN and CDR2 is SYDVKM in the germline V gene.

This clonotype was counted ten times or more. The chain is built from TRBV6-1 and TRBJ2-7, with 7 bases fitting TRBD1. CDR1 and CDR2 (germline): MNHNS, SASEGT. The CDR3 contains 13 residues. V lost 3 bases and J lost 3; bases outside the gene matches: 2. The CDR3 loop reads CASSDRGIYEQYF. DNA for the CDR3: TGTGCCAGCAGTGACAGGGGGATCTACGAGCAGTACTTC.

This clonotype was found many times. The gene calls are TRBV20-1 and TRBJ2-5, with D perhaps TRBD2 (6 bases). V lost 4 bases and J lost 4, with 13 bases in between. The CDR3 sequence is 13 residues long. Germline CDR1 is DFQATT and CDR2 is SNEGSKA (reference sequence). The CDR3, as DNA: TGCAGTGCTATGCACGGAGGGGTAGAGACCCAGTACTTC. Protein sequence: CSAMHGGVETQYF.

This clonotype was detected many times. This rearrangement joins TRBV29-1 to TRBJ1-2, with 9 bases fitting TRBD1. V shed 2 bases and J 5 bases; nucleotides not matched to a gene: 3. Germline values: CDR1 SQVTM, CDR2 ANQGSEA. CDR3 length: 13 residues. CDR3 amino acids: CSVERGQGYGYTF. The CDR3 coding sequence is TGCAGCGTTGAAAGGGGACAGGGTTATGGCTACACCTTC.

The chain couples TRBV20-1 to TRBJ2-7, with 9 nucleotides matching TRBD2. Trimming cost V 6 bases and J 0 bases; bases outside gene matches: 9. The CDR3 consists of 15 residues. CDR1 DFQATT and CDR2 SNEGSKA come from the germline V gene (reference sequence). The CDR3 loop reads CSAPRGTSLSYEQYF. The DNA of the CDR3 is TGCAGTGCGCCTAGAGGGACTAGCCTCTCCTACGAGCAGTACTTC.

This clonotype has ten or more counts. This chain links TRBV19 with TRBJ1-5; D may be TRBD1 (6 bases). The germline V and J ends were trimmed by 7 bases and 3 bases, with 19 bases remaining between them. There are 16 residues in the CDR3. CDR1 is LNHDA, CDR2 SQIVND, per germline (reference sequence). CDR3 residues: CASTPSGTFINQPQHF. The CDR3 nucleotides are TGTGCCAGTACCCCCTCAGGGACATTTATCAATCAGCCCCAGCATTTT.

This clonotype was seen at least ten times. This chain's CDR3 is CASSLVLSDGYTF. The CDR3 bases are TGTGCCAGCAGTTTAGTTTTGAGCGATGGCTACACCTTC. The V gene is TRBV12-3 or TRBV12-4, the J gene TRBJ1-2; no firm D call. This CDR3 has 13 amino acids. V was shortened by 1 base and J by 6 bases, with 9 bases between the two germline ends.

About this clonotype: A much larger clonotype is one base distant, so this may be a read error. The CDR3 does not end in the conserved phenylalanine or tryptophan, so this is likely a read error. The chain carries TRBV18 and TRBJ1-1; no firm D call. Per germline, CDR1 KGHSH and CDR2 LQKENI. V was trimmed by 1 base and J by 10 bases, leaving 13 bases between them. CDR3 length: 13 residues. The CDR3: CASSPRKDVGAFL. The CDR3, as DNA: TGTGCCAGCTCACCACGCAAGGATGTGGGAGCTTTCCTT.

The chain joins TRBV2 to TRBJ2-5; tentatively, D is TRBD1 or TRBD2 (6 bases each). The CDR3 covers 13 residues. The V end lost 9 bases, the J end lost 5 bases, and 16 bases lay between the germline ends. The germline V gene has CDR1 SNHLY and CDR2 FYNNEI. The CDR3 here is CASRRGRGETQYF. The CDR3 region has the DNA TGTGCCAGTCGACGGGGGCGCGGGGAGACCCAGTACTTC.

The table lists this clonotype with many counts. The chain carries TRBV25-1 and TRBJ2-5, with TRBD2 matching over 9 bases. Trimming at V came to 5 bases and at J to 4 bases, leaving 2 bases not matched to a gene. The germline gives CDR1 MGHDK, CDR2 SYGVNS. The CDR3 is 13 amino acids. The CDR3 nucleotides read TGTGCCAGCAGTAATAGCGGGAGAGAGACCCAGTACTTC. It codes for CASSNSGRETQYF.

This clonotype showed up many times. The CDR3 nucleotides read TGTGCCAGCAGCTTATCACATAACTACGAGCAGTACTTC. Translating it yields CASSLSHNYEQYF. The chain employs TRBV11-1 and TRBJ2-7; no definite D call. Germline CDR1 is SGHAT and CDR2 is FQDESV (reference sequence). This CDR3 has 13 amino acids. Trimming removed 2 bases from V and 3 bases from J, with 8 bases in between.

This clonotype was recorded many times. CDR3 nucleotides: TGTGCCAGCAGTGGAGGGCAGACCTATCAGCCCCAGCATTTT. It is translated as CASSGGQTYQPQHF. This chain joins TRBV6-1 and TRBJ1-5; D is uncertain. The CDR3 spans 14 residues. Trimming pared 4 bases from V and 5 bases from J, leaving 12 bases between. Germline assignment: CDR1 MNHNS and CDR2 SASEGT.

This clonotype appeared a few times. A much bigger clone sits one base away, suggesting this may be a read error. V and J are TRBV30 and TRBJ1-1, with D possibly matching TRBD1 (6 bases). The ends were cut back, 4 bases at V and 11 bases at J, with 17 bases in the middle. The CDR3 loop spans 12 amino acids. Germline CDR1 GTSNPN, CDR2 SVGIG (reference sequence). This CDR3 reads CAWKGDTRGAFF. In DNA form, the CDR3 reads TGTGCCTGGAAAGGGGACACACGAGGGGCTTTCTTT. Combining the CDR3 with reference TRBV30 and TRBJ1-1 gives the whole variable domain SQTIHQWPATLVQPVGSPLSLECTVEGTSNPNLYWYRQAAGRGLQLLFYSVGIGQISSEVPQNLSASRPQDRQFILSSKKLLLSDSGFYLCAWKGDTRGAFFGQGTRLTVV.

The sample holds many counts of this clonotype. This chain joins TRBV11-2 and TRBJ1-2, with a tentative D call TRBD1 (5 bases). The CDR3 has 14 residues. Germline-derived CDR1 and CDR2 are SGHAT and FQNNGV. V was pared by 3 bases and J by 6 bases, with 14 bases between. CDR3 sequence (DNA): TGTGCCAGCAGCTTTTCTCGGGGGACGGATGGCTACACCTTC. Translation gives CASSFSRGTDGYTF.

This clonotype has ten or more counts. The chain uses TRBV5-1 and TRBJ2-7; D may be TRBD2 (6 bases). Germline lookup yields CDR1 SGHRS and CDR2 YFSETQ. The CDR3 contains 16 residues. V was trimmed by 0 bases and J by 5 bases, leaving 18 bases between them. In DNA, the CDR3 is TGCGCCAGCAGCTTGGAGGGGTGGAGGGCTATCGACGAGCAGTACTTC. Translation gives CASSLEGWRAIDEQYF.

This clonotype has a count of ten or more. This chain links TRBV20-1 with TRBJ1-5; D remains unclear. The V gene's germline CDR1 is DFQATT and CDR2 SNEGSKA (reference sequence). Trimming took off 3 bases at V and 2 bases at J, with 5 bases between the two ends. This CDR3 is built from 12 residues. The CDR3 spells CSASQGNQPQHF. For the CDR3, the DNA is TGCAGTGCTAGCCAGGGCAATCAGCCCCAGCATTTT.